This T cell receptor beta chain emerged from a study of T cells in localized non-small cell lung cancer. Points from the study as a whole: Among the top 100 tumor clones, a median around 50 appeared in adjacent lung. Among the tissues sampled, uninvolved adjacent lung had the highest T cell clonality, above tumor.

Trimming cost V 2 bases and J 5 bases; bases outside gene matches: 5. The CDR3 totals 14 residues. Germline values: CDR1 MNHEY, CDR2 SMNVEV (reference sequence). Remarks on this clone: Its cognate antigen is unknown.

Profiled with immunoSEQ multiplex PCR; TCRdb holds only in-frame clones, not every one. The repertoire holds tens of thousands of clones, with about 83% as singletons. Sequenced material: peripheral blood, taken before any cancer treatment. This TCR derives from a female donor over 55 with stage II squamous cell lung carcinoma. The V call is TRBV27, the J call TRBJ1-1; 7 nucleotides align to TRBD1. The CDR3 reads CASSLVRGRTEAFF. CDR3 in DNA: TGTGCCAGCAGTTTAGTTAGGGGGCGGACTGAAGCTTTCTTT.